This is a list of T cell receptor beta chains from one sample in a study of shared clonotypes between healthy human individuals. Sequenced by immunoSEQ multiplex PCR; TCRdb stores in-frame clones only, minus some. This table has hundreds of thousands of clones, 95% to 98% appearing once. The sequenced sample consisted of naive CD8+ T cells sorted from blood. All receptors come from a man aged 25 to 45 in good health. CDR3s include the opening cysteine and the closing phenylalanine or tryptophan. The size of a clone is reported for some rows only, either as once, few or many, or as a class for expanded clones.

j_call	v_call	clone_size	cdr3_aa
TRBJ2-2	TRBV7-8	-	CASSLVGLVAGELFF
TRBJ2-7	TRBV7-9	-	CASSLPSSYEQYF
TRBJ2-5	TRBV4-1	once	CASSQVGLAQETQYF
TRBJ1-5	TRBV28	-	CASSLRIKNSNQPQHF
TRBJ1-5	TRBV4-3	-	CASSQDLGSGQPQHF
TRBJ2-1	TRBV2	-	CASLLGEQFF
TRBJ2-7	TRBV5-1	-	CASSFGGGTYEQYF
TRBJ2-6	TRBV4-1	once	CASNMGGFPGANVLTF
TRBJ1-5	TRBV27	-	CASSLRDPNQPQHF
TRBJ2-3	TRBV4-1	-	CATSDSQGADTQYF
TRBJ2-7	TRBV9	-	CASTPGQGFREQYF
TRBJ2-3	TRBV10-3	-	CAISGGSGGETDTQYF
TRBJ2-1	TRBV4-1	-	CASSHGQIYNEQFF
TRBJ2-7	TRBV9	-	CASSDSPGAGEQYF
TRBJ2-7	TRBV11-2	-	CASSLGQGLTYEQYF
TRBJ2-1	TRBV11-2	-	CASSQGDNEQFF
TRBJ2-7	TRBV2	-	CASKARDRSSSYEQYF
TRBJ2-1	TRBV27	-	CASLRGGGVHNEQFF
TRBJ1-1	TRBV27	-	CASSPLRVLNTEAFF
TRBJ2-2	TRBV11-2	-	CASSLAFRELFF
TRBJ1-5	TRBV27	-	CASSSFGQPQHF
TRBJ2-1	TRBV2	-	CASRGQRWEQFF
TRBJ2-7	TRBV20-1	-	CSASRGREAYF
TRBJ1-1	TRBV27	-	CASSLGFYTEAFF
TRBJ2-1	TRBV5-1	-	CASSLDATSAYNEQFF
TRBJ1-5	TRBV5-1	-	CASSPAVLPQHF
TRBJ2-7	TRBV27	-	CASSLGRTYEQYF
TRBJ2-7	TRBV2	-	CASSISGTGVTYEQYF
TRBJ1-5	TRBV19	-	CASKWYEGSNQPQHF
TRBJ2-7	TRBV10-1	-	CASSNDRAGPYEQYF
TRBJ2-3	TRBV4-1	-	CASSQVTGADTQYF
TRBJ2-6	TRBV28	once	CASRGGLDAGANVLTF
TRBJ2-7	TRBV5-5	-	CASSYRQAYEQYF
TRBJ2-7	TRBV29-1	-	CSVGRYSYEQYF
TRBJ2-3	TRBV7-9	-	CASSFVLGTDTQYF
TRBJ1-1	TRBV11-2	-	CASSLSGGNTEAFF
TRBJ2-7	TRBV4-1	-	CASSPDRGRYEQYF
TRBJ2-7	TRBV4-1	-	CASSQGASGRYEQYF
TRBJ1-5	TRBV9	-	CASGGGTRPQHF
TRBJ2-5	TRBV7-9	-	CASSSGAETQYF
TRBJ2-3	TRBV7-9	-	CASSSLRTSGSADTQYF
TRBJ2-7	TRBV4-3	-	CASSQGTSGTYEQYF
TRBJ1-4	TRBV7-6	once	CASSPQSPGRLEKLFF
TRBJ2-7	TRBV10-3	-	CAIKGQGGIYEQYF
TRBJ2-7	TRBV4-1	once	CASSQDKIEVSYEQYF
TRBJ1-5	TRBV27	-	CASSRTAWDQPQHF
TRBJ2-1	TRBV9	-	CASSVGLAGVDEQFF
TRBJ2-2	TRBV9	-	CASSVPKQGANTGELFF
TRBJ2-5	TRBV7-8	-	CASSLEGQETQYF
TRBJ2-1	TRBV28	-	CASSPIFALGYNEQFF
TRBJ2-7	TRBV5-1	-	CASSLGGGSYEQYF
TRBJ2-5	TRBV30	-	CAWSLGQNQETQYF
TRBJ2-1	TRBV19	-	CAGSGRPSNEQFF
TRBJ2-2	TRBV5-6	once	CASSFGLAGPTNTGELFF
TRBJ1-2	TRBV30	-	CAWSNTQNYGYTF